This TCR beta chain was captured in a study of glioma-infiltrating T cells after dendritic cell vaccination. Overall study results and limits: Higher pretreatment TIL content predicted longer progression-free time and survival.

Comment on this clone: Its antigen is unknown.

Indicated time point: after dendritic cell vaccination, including at tumor progression/relapse. Patients had residual fresh-frozen tumor tissue and more than two years of survival data. Blood PBMC samples: pre-vaccination, two weeks post third vaccination, and at tumor progression. V shed 9 bases and J shed 5 bases, with 42 bases lying between them. The CDR3 consists of 21 residues. Germline values: CDR1 SGHRS, CDR2 YFSETQ. The PCR used 60 V beta and 13 J beta primers. TCRdb's copy holds only in-frame clones and misses some; the assay was immunoSEQ multiplex PCR. The table shows over 90,000 clones, with 65% to 85% occurring only once.

The genes are TRBV5-1 and TRBJ2-7; a possible D gene is TRBD1 (7 bases). Material: blood, obtained after dendritic cell vaccination. The source is a human donor with glioblastoma. CDR3 nucleotides: TGCGCCACCCCGCCAGGCAAACAGAGCCTACAAAATCCCAGGGGGGACAACGAGCAGTACTTC. It translates to CATPPGKQSLQNPRGDNEQYF. The variable domain in full, completed from reference TRBV5-1 and TRBJ2-7, reads KAGVTQTPRYLIKTRGQQVTLSCSPISGHRSVSWYQQTPGQGLQFLFEYFSETQRNKGNFPGRFSGRQFSNSRSEMNVSTLELGDSALYLCATPPGKQSLQNPRGDNEQYFGPGTRLTVT.